The text below deals with one TCR beta chain. What it binds is unknown. TCRdb's table, derived via immunoSEQ multiplex PCR, lists solely in-frame clones and lacks some. The table has 65,000 to 100,000 clones, around 90% seen once. This record belongs to a study of OX40 agonist ivuxolimab in advanced cancers. Overall study context: It was permissible to have had prior anti-PD-1, anti-PD-L1 or anti-CTLA-4 therapy, and over 35% had some. Study results and caveats: A proportion of nonresponders additionally exhibited low normalized T-cell clonal expansion. Expanded clones tended on average to be more numerous among CD8+ T cells than CD4+.

There are 12 residues in the CDR3. With 0 bases removed from V and 7 bases from J, the gap between germline ends came to 7 bases. The germline gives CDR1 LGHNA, CDR2 YNFKEQ. The chain couples TRBV4-2 to TRBJ2-7; D possibly matches TRBD1 or TRBD2 (5 bases each). This TCR was recovered from an adult with an advanced solid tumor such as melanoma, head and neck, liver or kidney cancer. The sample was CD4+ or CD8+ T cells sorted from blood, taken in a trial of the OX40 agonist ivuxolimab. CDR3 coding DNA: TGTGCCAGCAGCCAAGAGGGGGAAGAGCAGTACTTC. Its protein is CASSQEGEEQYF.